Below are 10 T cell receptor beta chains sequenced from a single sample in a study of blood T cell repertoires in COVID-19. Measured with immunoSEQ multiplex PCR; TCRdb has only the in-frame clones, and not every one. The table records 150,000 to 170,000 clones, under 95% of them present only once. Specimen: peripheral blood. These receptors were obtained from a man aged 50-60 years with acute or convalescent COVID-19.

V gene TRBV19 combines with J gene TRBJ2-2, with 11 bases fitting TRBD1. The CDR3 totals 15 residues. V shed 5 bases and J 8 bases; nucleotides not matched to a gene: 7. Per germline, CDR1 LNHDA and CDR2 SQIVND (reference sequence). DNA of the CDR3: TGTGCCAGTAGTTTTGGACAGGGGGCAAGTGGGGAGCTGTTTTTT. Translation: CASSFGQGASGELFF.

This chain connects TRBV3-1 (or the pseudogene TRBV3-2) to TRBJ2-5, with D tentatively TRBD1 (5 bases). Trimming stripped 0 bases from V and 1 base from J, with 9 bases between. Germline CDR1 and CDR2: LGHDT and YNNKEL (reference sequence). The CDR3 spans 15 residues. The CDR3 sequence is CASSQDWGGQETQYF. CDR3 nucleotide sequence: TGTGCCAGCAGCCAAGATTGGGGCGGCCAAGAGACCCAGTACTTC.

The chain is built from TRBV11-2 and TRBJ2-2; 7 positions match TRBD2. CDR3 length equals 16 residues. The germline V gene encodes CDR1 SGHAT and CDR2 FQNNGV. J lost 2 bases, V lost 1 base, and 4 bases had no gene match. The CDR3 here is CASSLGSGHNTGELFF. DNA for the CDR3: TGTGCCAGCAGCTTAGGTAGCGGGCATAACACCGGGGAGCTGTTTTTT.

The chain recombines TRBV6-5 with TRBJ1-6, with D tentatively TRBD1 (5 bases). This CDR3 has 15 amino acids. V was clipped by 0 bases and J by 7 bases, with 10 bases between them. Germline CDR1 reads MNHEY; CDR2 reads SVGAGI. For the CDR3, the DNA is TGTGCCAGCAGTTACTCAGGGGCCAGGAATTCACCCCTCCACTTT. Residues: CASSYSGARNSPLHF.

This clone was recorded once. The J gene is TRBJ2-7, the V gene TRBV7-9; D call uncertain. The CDR3 contains 14 residues. Looked up from germline, CDR1 is SEHNR and CDR2 is FQNEAQ (reference sequence). V was cut by 4 bases and J by 6 bases, with 16 bases left in between. CDR3 in amino acids: CASSSDMTRPEQYF. The CDR3 bases are TGTGCCAGCAGCTCCGATATGACAAGGCCCGAGCAGTACTTC.

The rearrangement joins TRBV9 to TRBJ2-5; 7 bases agree with TRBD2. Germline V gives CDR1 SGDLS, CDR2 YYNGEE. After removal of 2 bases from V and 4 bases from J, the junction contained 8 bases not matched to a gene. The CDR3 covers 15 residues. The CDR3 spells CASSVASGGRETQYF. The CDR3 region has the DNA TGTGCCAGCAGCGTCGCCTCGGGGGGACGAGAGACCCAGTACTTC.

The V gene is TRBV6-5, the J gene TRBJ1-6; possible D gene TRBD1, 6 bases. Germline-derived CDR1 and CDR2 are MNHEY and SVGAGI. The germline V and J ends were trimmed by 2 bases and 7 bases, with 12 bases remaining between them. The CDR3 is made up of 15 amino acids. CDR3 coding DNA: TGTGCCAGCAGTTACCAGGGGCTGAGGAATTCACCCCTCCACTTT. It codes for CASSYQGLRNSPLHF.

V usage is TRBV5-1 and J usage is TRBJ1-1, with D tentatively TRBD1 (6 bases). V was trimmed by 0 bases and J by 0 bases, leaving 12 bases between them. Germline CDR1 and CDR2: SGHRS and YFSETQ. CDR3 length: 16 amino acids. The CDR3 loop is CASSLGGGRMNTEAFF. The DNA for the CDR3 is TGCGCCAGCAGCTTGGGCGGGGGCCGTATGAACACTGAAGCTTTCTTT.

The chain has TRBV19 and TRBJ1-1; possibly TRBD1 for D (5 bases). Trimming removed 3 bases from V and 0 bases from J, with 11 bases in between. CDR3 length equals 15 residues. Germline CDR1 LNHDA, CDR2 SQIVND (reference sequence). CDR3 DNA: TGTGCCAGTAGTATGGGGCGGACCCTGAACACTGAAGCTTTCTTT. Its protein is CASSMGRTLNTEAFF.

The count of this clone is one. The chain recombines TRBV6-5 with TRBJ2-4; 9 bases agree with TRBD1. Germline CDR1 is MNHEY and CDR2 is SVGAGI. Unmatched junction bases numbered 7, after V lost 5 bases and J lost 5 bases. This CDR3 spans 15 amino acids. In nucleotides, the CDR3 is TGTGCCAGCAGTACCGGACAGGGGATCGAAAACATTCAGTACTTC. Translating gives CASSTGQGIENIQYF.